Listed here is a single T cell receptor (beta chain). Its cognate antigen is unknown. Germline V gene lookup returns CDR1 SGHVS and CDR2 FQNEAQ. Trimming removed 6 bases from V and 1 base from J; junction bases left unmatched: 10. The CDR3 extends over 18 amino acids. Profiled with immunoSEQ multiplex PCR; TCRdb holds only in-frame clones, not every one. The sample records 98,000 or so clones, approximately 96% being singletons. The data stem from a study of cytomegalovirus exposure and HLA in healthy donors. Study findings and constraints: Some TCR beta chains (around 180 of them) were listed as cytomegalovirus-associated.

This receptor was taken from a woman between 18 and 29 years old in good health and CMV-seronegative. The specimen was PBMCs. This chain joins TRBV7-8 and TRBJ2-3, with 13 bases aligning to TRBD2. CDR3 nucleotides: TGTGCCAGCAGTTCTACTAGCGGGGGGGCCAAACGCACAGATACGCAGTATTTT. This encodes CASSSTSGGAKRTDTQYF.